The clone carrying this T cell receptor (beta chain) was counted ten times or more. Its matching antigen is unknown. TCRdb recomputed calls from the 5' RACE reads with MiXCR, one row per CDR3 protein. The table includes about 240,000 distinct CDR3 sequences, less than 10% detected once. The data stem from a study of CD8 T cells in ankylosing spondylitis. V dropped 4 bases and J dropped 1 base, with 13 bases sitting between them. Germline assignment: CDR1 LGHDT and CDR2 YNNKEL (reference sequence). The CDR3 spans 15 residues. Study observations and caveats: Clones linked to the disease showed a CD8+ phenotype. They occurred at relatively low frequencies in peripheral blood. In ankylosing spondylitis blood, a motif of roughly 8 highly homologous TCR beta variants appeared characteristic. Reported data indicate significant enrichment of disease-linked clones within matched ankylosing spondylitis synovial fluid. Some motif variants had been reported before (in reactive arthritis synovial fluid and blood).

The sample taken for sequencing was blood, either unsorted or a sorted T cell fraction (not recorded which). The receptor comes from a male donor with ankylosing spondylitis or in good health (not recorded which). This sequence joins TRBV3-1 and TRBJ1-1; D possibly corresponds to TRBD1 (6 bases). The CDR3 protein is CASSLIMTGNTEAFF. The CDR3 nucleotides read TGTGCCAGCAGCCTCATAATGACAGGGAACACTGAAGCTTTCTTT.